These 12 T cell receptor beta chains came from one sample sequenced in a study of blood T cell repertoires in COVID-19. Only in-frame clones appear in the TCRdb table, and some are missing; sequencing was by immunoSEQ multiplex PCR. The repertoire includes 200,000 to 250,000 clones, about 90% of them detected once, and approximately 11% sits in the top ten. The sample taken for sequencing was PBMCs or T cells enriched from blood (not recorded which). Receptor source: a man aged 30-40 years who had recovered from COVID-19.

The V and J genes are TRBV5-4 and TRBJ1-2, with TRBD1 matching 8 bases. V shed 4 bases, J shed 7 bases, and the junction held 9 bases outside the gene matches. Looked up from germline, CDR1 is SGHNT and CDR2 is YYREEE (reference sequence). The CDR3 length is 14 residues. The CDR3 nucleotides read TGTGCCAGCAGCCAGACCGACAGGGGAATTGGCTACACCTTC. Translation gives CASSQTDRGIGYTF.

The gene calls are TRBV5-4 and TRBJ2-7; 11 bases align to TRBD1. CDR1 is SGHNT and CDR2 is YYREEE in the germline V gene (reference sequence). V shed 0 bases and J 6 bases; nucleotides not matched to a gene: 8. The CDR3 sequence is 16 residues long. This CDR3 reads CASSLASGTGGIEQYF. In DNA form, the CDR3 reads TGTGCCAGCAGCTTGGCCTCCGGGACAGGGGGGATCGAGCAGTACTTC.

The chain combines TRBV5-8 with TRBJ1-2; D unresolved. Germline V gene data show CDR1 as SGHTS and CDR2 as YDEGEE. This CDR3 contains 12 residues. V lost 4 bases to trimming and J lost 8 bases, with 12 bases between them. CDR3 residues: CASSLGGGGYTF. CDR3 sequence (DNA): TGTGCCAGCAGCCTCGGTGGCGGCGGCTACACCTTC.

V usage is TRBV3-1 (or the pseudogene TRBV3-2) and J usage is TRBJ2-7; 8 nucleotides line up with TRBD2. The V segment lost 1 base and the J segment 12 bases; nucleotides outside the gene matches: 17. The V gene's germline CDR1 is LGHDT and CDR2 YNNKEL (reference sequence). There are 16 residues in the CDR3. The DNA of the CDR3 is TGTGCCAGCAGCCAAGTATTAAGTCGACGGGAGGGCCGGCTGTACTTC. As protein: CASSQVLSRREGRLYF.

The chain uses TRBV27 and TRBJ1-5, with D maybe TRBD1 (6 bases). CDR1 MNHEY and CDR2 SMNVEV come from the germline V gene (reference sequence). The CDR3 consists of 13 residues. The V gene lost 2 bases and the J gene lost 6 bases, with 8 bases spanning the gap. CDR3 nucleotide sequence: TGTGCCAGCAGTTTAGGGACATCTCAGCCCCAGCATTTT. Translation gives CASSLGTSQPQHF.

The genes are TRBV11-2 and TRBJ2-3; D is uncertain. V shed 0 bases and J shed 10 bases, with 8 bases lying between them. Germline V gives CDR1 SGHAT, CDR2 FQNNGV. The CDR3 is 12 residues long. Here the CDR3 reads CASSLDKIPQYF. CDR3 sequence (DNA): TGTGCCAGCAGCTTAGATAAAATCCCGCAGTATTTT.

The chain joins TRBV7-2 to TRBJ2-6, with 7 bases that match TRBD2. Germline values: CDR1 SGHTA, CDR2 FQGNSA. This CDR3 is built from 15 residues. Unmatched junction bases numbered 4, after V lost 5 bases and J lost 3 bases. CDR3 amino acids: CASSPWGGGANVLTF. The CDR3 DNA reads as TGTGCCAGCAGCCCATGGGGGGGTGGGGCCAACGTCCTGACTTTC.

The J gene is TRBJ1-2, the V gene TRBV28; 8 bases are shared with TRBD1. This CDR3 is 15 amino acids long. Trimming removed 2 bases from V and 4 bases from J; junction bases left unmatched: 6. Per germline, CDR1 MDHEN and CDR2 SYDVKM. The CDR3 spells CASSLGQGAFYGYTF. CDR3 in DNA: TGTGCCAGCAGTTTAGGGCAGGGGGCCTTCTATGGCTACACCTTC.

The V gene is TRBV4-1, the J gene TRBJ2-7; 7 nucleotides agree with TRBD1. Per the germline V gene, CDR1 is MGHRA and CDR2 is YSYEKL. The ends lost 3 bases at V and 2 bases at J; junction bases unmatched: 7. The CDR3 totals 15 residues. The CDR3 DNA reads TGCGCCAGCAGCCAGGGAATTGGGACAGCCTACGAGCAGTACTTC. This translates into CASSQGIGTAYEQYF.

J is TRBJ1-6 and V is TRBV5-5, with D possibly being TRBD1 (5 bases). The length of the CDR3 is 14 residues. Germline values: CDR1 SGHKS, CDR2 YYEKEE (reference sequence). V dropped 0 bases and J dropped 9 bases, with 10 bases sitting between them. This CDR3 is CASSLDGGVSPLHF. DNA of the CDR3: TGTGCCAGCAGCTTGGACGGGGGGGTTTCACCCCTCCACTTT.

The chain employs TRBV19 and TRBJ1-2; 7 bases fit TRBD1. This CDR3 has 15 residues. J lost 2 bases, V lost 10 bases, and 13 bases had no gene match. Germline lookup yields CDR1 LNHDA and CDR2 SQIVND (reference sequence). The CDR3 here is CATTRDSAPNYGYTF. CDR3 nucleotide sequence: TGTGCCACAACGCGGGACAGCGCGCCCAACTATGGCTACACCTTC. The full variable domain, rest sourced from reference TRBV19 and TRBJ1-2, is DGGITQSPKYLFRKEGQNVTLSCEQNLNHDAMYWYRQDPGQGLRLIYYSQIVNDFQKGDIAEGYSVSREKKESFPLTVTSAQKNPTAFYLCATTRDSAPNYGYTFGSGTRLTVV.

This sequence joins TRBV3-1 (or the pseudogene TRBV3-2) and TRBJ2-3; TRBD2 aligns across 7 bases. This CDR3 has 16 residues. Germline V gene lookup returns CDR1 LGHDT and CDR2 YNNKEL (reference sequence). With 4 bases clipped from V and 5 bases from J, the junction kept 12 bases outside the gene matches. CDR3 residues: CASSPWTRSEQDTQYF. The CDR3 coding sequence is TGTGCCAGCAGCCCTTGGACTAGAAGTGAGCAAGATACGCAGTATTTT.